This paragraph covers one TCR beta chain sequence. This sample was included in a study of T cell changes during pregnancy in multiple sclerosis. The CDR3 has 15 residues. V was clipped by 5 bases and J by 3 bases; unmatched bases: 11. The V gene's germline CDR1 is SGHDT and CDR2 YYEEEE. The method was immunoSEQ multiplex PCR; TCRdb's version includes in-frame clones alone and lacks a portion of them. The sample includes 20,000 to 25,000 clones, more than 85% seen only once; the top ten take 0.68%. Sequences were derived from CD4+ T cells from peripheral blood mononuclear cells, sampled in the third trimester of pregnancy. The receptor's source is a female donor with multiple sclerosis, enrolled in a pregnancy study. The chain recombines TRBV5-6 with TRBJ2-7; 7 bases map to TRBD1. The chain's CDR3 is CASRPTGAPYYEQYF. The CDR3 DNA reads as TGTGCCAGCAGGCCTACAGGGGCCCCGTACTACGAGCAGTACTTC. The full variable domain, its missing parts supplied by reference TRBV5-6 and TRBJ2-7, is DAGVTQSPTHLIKTRGQQVTLRCSPKSGHDTVSWYQQALGQGPQFIFQYYEEEERQRGNFPDRFSGHQFPNYSSELNVNALLLGDSALYLCASRPTGAPYYEQYFGPGTRLTVT.